The rows below give T cell receptor beta chains drawn from one sample of a study of CD4 T cells in relation to SARS-CoV-2 and coronaviruses. Profiling relied on immunoSEQ multiplex PCR, and the TCRdb table lists in-frame clones only, not all of them. This sample has about 26,000 clones, with around 73% found just once. These TCRs' antigens remain unknown. The sequenced sample was CD4+ T cells from PBMCs, cultured in vitro. These receptor sequences come from a human donor in good health. Both conserved end residues are part of each CDR3. The D gene is left open where the match is weak. Clone size appears in some rows only: once, few, many, or a class for an expanded clone.

V	J	size	D	DNA	CDR3
TRBV7-2	TRBJ2-3	-	TRBD2	TGTGCCAGCAGCTTAGCTCGCGGGGGGGCCGGGACAGATACGCAGTATTTT	CASSLARGGAGTDTQYF
TRBV20-1	TRBJ2-6	-	-	TGCAGTGCTAGTCCGGGCCGAGGGAAGCGGTGGGCCAACGTCCTGACTTTC	CSASPGRGKRWANVLTF
TRBV3-1/TRBV3-2	TRBJ2-6	-	-	TGTGCCAGCAGCAGCCAAAACCGAATGGGACGGCCCAACTCTGGGGCCAACGTCCTGACTTTC	CASSSQNRMGRPNSGANVLTF
TRBV2	TRBJ1-2	-	-	TGTGCCAGCAGTCCGACGGGGCTGGGGTATGGCTACACCTTC	CASSPTGLGYGYTF
TRBV5-1	TRBJ2-5	few	-	TGCGCCAGCAACCCGGAACGACTAGAGACCCAGTACTTC	CASNPERLETQYF
TRBV11-2	TRBJ2-3	-	-	TGTGCCAGCAGCTTCCCTACATGGAGGGGCACAGATACGCAGTATTTT	CASSFPTWRGTDTQYF
TRBV30	TRBJ1-4	-	-	TGTGCCTGGAGTATAAGGGAAAAACTGTTTTTT	CAWSIREKLFF
TRBV23-1	TRBJ2-1	-	-	TGCGCCAGCCTACCGCGGCAGGGATCTTGGAATGAGCAGTTCTTC	CASLPRQGSWNEQFF
TRBV7-2	TRBJ2-7	-	-	TGTGCCAGCAGCTTAGTGTCGGGGCTGTCTCACTCCTACGAGCAGTACTTC	CASSLVSGLSHSYEQYF
TRBV6-2/TRBV6-3	TRBJ2-3	-	-	TGTGCCAGCAGTTACTCCGGACAGAACACAGATACGCAGTATTTT	CASSYSGQNTDTQYF
TRBV6-5	TRBJ1-3	-	-	TGTGCCAGCGTCCTCAACGGGGTTGCTGGAAACACCATATATTTT	CASVLNGVAGNTIYF
TRBV18	TRBJ1-4	-	-	TGTGCCAGCTCACCCCGCAGCGGGGTTAATGAAAAACTGTTTTTT	CASSPRSGVNEKLFF
TRBV9	TRBJ1-1	-	TRBD1	TGTGCCAGCAGCACCTCACAGGGGGCGCAAAAAAACACTGAAGCTTTCTTT	CASSTSQGAQKNTEAFF
TRBV2	TRBJ2-2	-	TRBD1	TGTGCCAGCGAGTGGACAGGGCAGAACACCGGGGAGCTGTTTTTT	CASEWTGQNTGELFF
TRBV9	TRBJ1-5	-	-	TGTGCCAGCAGCGTAGGTGAGGGTAGCAATCAGCCCCAGCATTTT	CASSVGEGSNQPQHF
TRBV6-1	TRBJ1-2	-	TRBD1	TGTGCCAGCAGTGAATATGACAGGGGTGACTATGGCTACACCTTC	CASSEYDRGDYGYTF